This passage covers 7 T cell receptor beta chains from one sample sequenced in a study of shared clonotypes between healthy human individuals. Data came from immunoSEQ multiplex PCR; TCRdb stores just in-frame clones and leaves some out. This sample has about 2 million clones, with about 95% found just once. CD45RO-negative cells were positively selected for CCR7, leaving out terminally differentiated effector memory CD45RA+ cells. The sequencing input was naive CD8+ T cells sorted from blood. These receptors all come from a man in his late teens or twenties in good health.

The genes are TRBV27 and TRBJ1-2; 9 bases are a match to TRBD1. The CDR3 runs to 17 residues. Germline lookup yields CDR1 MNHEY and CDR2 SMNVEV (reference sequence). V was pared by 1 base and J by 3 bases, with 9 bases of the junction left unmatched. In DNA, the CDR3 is TGTGCCAGCAGTTTATTGACAGGGGGAAGGGCCCACTATGGCTACACCTTC. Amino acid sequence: CASSLLTGGRAHYGYTF.

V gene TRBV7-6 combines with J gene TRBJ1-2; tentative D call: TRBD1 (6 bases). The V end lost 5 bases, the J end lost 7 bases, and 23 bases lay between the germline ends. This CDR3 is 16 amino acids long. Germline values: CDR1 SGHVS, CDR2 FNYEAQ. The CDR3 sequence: CASSRPTSGGNGGYTF. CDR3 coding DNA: TGTGCCAGCAGCCGCCCAACCTCGGGGGGCAATGGTGGCTACACCTTC.

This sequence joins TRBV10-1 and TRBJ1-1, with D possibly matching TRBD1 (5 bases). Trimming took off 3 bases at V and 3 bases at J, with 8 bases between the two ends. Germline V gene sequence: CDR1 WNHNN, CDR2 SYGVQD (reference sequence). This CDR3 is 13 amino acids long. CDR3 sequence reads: CASSERGDTEAFF. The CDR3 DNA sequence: TGCGCCAGCAGTGAACGGGGGGACACTGAAGCTTTCTTT.

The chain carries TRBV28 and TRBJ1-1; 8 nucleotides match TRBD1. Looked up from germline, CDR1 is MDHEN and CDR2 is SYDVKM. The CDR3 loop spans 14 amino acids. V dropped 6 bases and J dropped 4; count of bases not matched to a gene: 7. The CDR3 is CASSYAGGGTEAFF. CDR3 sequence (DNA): TGTGCCAGCAGCTATGCAGGGGGCGGCACTGAAGCTTTCTTT.

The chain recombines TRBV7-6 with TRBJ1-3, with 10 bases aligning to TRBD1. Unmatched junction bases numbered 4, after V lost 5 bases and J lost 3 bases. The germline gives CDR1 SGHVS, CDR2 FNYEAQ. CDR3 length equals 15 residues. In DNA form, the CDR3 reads TGTGCCAGCAGCCTCGGGACAGGGGATGGAAACACCATATATTTT. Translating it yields CASSLGTGDGNTIYF.

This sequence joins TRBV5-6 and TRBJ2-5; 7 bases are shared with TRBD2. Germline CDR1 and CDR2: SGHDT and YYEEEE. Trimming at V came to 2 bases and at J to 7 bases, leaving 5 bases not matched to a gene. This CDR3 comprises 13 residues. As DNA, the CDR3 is TGTGCCAGCAGCTTTGCGGGGGAAGGGACCCAGTACTTC. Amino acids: CASSFAGEGTQYF.

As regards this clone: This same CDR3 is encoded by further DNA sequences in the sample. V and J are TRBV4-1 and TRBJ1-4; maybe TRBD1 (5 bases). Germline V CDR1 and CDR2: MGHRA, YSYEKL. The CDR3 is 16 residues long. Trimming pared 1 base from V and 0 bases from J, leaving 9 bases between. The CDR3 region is CASSQVQGATNEKLFF. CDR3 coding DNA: TGCGCCAGCAGCCAAGTGCAAGGGGCAACTAATGAAAAACTGTTTTTT.